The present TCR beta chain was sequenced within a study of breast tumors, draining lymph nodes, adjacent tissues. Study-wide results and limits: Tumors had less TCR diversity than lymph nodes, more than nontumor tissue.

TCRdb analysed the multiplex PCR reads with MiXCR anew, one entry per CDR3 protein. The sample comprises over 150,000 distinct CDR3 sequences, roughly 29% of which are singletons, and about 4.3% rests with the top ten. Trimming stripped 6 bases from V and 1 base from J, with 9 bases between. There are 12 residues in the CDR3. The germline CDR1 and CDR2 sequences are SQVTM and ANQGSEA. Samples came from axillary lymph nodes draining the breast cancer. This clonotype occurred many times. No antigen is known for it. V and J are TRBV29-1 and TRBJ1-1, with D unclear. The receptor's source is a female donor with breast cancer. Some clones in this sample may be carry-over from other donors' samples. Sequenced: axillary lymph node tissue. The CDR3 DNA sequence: TGCAGCGTCGGTCTGACGAACACTGAAGCTTTCTTT. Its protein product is CSVGLTNTEAFF.